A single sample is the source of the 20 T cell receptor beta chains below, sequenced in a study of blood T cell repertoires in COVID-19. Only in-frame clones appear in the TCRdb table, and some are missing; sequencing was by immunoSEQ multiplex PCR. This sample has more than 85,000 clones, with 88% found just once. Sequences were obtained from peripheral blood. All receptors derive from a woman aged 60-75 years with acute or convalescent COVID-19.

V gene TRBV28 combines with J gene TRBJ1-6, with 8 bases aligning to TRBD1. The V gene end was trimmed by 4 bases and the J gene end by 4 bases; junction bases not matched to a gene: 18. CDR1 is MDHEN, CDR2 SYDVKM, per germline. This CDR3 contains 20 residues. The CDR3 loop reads CASSSSFWTGQRTYNSPLHF. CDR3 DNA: TGTGCCAGCAGTTCCTCTTTCTGGACAGGGCAAAGGACTTATAATTCACCCCTCCACTTT.

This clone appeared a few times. The CDR3 protein is CASSPTSGYEQYV. CDR3 in DNA: TGTGCCAGCAGCCCTACGTCGGGATACGAGCAGTACGTC. The chain joins TRBV14 to TRBJ2-7, with TRBD2 as a possible D gene (5 bases). The CDR3 loop spans 13 amino acids. Per germline, CDR1 SGHDN and CDR2 FVKESK. Trimming shortened V by 4 bases and J by 4 bases, and 11 bases separated the two germline ends.

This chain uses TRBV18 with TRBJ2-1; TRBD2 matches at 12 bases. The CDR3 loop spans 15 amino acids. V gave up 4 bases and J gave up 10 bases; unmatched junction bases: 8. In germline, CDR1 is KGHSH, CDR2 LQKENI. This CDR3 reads CASSLGLAGTREQFF. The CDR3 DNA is TGTGCCAGCTCACTTGGACTAGCGGGAACAAGGGAGCAGTTCTTC.

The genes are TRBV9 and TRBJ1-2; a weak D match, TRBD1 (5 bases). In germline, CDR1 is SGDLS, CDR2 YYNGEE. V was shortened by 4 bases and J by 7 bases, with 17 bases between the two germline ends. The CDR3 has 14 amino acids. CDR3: CASSPPGLGAGYTF. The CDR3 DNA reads TGTGCCAGCAGCCCCCCCGGGTTAGGGGCTGGCTACACCTTC.

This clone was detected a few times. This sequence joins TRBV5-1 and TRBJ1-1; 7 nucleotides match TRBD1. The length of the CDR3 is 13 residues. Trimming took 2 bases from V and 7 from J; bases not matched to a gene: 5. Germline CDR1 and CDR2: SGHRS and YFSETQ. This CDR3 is CASSLGDRYEAFF. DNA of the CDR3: TGCGCCAGCAGCTTAGGGGACAGATATGAAGCTTTCTTT.

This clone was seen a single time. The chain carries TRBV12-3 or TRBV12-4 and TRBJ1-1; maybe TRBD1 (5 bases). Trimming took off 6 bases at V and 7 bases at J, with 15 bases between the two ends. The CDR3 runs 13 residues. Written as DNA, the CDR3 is TGTGCCAGCAGGCAGAGACAGCTGGATGAAGCTTTCTTT. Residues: CASRQRQLDEAFF.

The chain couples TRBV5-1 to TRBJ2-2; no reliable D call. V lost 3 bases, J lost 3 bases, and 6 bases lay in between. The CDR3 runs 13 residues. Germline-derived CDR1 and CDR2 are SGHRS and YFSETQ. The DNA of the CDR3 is TGCGCCAGCAGCTCTTTAGACACCGGGGAGCTGTTTTTT. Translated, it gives CASSSLDTGELFF.

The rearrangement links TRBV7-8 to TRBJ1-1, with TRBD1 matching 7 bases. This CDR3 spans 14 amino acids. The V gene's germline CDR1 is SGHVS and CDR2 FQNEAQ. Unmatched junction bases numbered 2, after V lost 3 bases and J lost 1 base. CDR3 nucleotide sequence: TGTGCCAGCAGCTTTGGGACAGCGAACACTGAAGCTTTCTTT. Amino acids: CASSFGTANTEAFF.

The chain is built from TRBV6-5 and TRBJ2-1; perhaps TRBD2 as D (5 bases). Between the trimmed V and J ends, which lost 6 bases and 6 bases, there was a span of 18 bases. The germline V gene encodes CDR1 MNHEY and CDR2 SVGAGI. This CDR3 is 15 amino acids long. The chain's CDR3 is CASSLREGSLNEQFF. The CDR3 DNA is TGTGCCAGCAGCCTCCGGGAAGGATCGCTCAATGAGCAGTTCTTC.

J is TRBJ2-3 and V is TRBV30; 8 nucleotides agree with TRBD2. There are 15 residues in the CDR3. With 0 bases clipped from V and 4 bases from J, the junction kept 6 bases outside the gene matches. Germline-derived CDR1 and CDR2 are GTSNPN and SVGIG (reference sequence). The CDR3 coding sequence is TGTGCCTGGAGTGTATTTGCGGGAGGCGCAGATACGCAGTATTTT. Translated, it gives CAWSVFAGGADTQYF. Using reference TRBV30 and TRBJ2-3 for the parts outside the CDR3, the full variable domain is SQTIHQWPATLVQPVGSPLSLECTVEGTSNPNLYWYRQAAGRGLQLLFYSVGIGQISSEVPQNLSASRPQDRQFILSSKKLLLSDSGFYLCAWSVFAGGADTQYFGPGTRLTVL.

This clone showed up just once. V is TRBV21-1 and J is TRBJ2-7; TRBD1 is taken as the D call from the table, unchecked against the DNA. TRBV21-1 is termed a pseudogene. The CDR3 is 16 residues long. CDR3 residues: CASSKEGDRVSYEQYF. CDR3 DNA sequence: TGTGCCAGCAGCAAAGAGGGGGACAGGGTGTCCTACGAGCAGTACTTC.

The CDR3 protein is CASSLVKAYNEQFF. The CDR3 DNA reads TGTGCCAGCAGCTTGGTCAAAGCTTACAATGAGCAGTTCTTC. The chain couples TRBV5-6 to TRBJ2-1; no firm D call. The CDR3 loop spans 14 amino acids. Germline CDR1 reads SGHDT; CDR2 reads YYEEEE. Trimming removed 0 bases from V and 4 bases from J, with 8 bases in between.

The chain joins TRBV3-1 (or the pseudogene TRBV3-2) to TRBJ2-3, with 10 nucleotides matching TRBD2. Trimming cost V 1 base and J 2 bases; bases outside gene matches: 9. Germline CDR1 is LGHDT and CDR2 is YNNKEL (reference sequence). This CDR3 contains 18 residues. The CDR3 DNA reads TGTGCCAGCAGCCAAGTACTCGGAACTAGCGGGAACACAGATACGCAGTATTTT. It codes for CASSQVLGTSGNTDTQYF.

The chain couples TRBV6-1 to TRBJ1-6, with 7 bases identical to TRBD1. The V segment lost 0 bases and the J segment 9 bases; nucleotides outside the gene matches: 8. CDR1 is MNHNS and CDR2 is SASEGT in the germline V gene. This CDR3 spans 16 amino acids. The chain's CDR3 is CASSEARQGISSPLHF. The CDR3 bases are TGTGCCAGCAGTGAAGCCCGACAGGGTATAAGTTCACCCCTCCACTTT.

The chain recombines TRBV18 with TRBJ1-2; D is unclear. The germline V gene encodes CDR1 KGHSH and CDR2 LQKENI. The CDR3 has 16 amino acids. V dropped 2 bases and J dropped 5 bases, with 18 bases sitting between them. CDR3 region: CASSPIETGLLYGYTF. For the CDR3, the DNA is TGTGCCAGCTCACCAATCGAGACTGGACTCCTATATGGCTACACCTTC.

CDR3 in amino acids: CASSYSRRGDYEQYF. CDR3 nucleotides: TGTGCCAGCAGTTACAGCCGCAGGGGTGACTACGAGCAGTACTTC. The rearrangement links TRBV6-5 to TRBJ2-7, with D tentatively TRBD1 (6 bases). CDR3 length equals 15 residues. V shed 2 bases and J shed 3 bases, with 14 bases lying between them. CDR1 MNHEY and CDR2 SVGAGI come from the germline V gene.

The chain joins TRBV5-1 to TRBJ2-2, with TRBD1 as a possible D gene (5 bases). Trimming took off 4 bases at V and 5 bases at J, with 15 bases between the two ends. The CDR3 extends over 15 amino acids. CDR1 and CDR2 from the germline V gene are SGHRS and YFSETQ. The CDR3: CASSPALRDTGELFF. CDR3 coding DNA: TGCGCCAGCAGCCCCGCCCTCAGGGATACCGGGGAGCTGTTTTTT.

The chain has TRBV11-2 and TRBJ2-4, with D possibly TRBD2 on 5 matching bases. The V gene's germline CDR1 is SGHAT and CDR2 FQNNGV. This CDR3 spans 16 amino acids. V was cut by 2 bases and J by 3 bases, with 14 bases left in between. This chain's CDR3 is CASSLYGGFDKNIQYF. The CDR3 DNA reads TGTGCCAGCAGCTTATACGGCGGGTTCGACAAAAACATTCAGTACTTC.

CDR3 sequence reads: CAWSRVLETQYF. The CDR3 bases are TGTGCCTGGAGCAGGGTGTTGGAGACCCAGTACTTC. The chain joins TRBV30 to TRBJ2-5; possibly TRBD1 for D (5 bases). Per the germline V gene, CDR1 is GTSNPN and CDR2 is SVGIG (reference sequence). The CDR3 is 12 residues long. The V gene lost 3 bases and the J gene lost 5 bases, with 10 bases spanning the gap.

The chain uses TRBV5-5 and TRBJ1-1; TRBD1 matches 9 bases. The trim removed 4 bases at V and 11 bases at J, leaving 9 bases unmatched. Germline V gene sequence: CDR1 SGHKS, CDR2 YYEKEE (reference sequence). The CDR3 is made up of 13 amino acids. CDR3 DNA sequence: TGTGCCAGCAGCCCCGGGACAGGGAACAGGGCTTTCTTT. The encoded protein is CASSPGTGNRAFF.